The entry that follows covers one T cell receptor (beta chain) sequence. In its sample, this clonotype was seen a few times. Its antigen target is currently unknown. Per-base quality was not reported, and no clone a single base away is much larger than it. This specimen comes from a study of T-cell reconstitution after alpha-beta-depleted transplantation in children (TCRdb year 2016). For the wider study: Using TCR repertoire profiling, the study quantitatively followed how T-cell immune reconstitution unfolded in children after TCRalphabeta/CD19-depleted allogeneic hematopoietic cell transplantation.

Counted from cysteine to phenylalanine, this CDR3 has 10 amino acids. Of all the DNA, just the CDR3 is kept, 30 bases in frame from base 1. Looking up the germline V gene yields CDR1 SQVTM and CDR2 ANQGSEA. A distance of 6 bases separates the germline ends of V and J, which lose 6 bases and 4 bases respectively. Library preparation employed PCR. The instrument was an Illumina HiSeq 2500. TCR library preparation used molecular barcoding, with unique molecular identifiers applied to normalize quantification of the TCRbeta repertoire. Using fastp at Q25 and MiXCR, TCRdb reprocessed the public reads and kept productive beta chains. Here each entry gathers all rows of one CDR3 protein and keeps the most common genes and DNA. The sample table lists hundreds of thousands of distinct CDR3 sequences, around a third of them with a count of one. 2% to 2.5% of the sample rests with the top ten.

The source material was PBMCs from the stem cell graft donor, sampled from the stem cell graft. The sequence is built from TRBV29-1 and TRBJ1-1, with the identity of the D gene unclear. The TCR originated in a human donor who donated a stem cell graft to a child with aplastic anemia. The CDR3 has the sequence CSVLGTEAFF. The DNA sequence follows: TGCAGCGTCCTGGGCACTGAAGCTTTCTTT.